These 14 T cell receptor beta chains share one sample of origin, sequenced in a study of blood T cells in healthy people across ages. Through a sample-barcoded 5' primer and a J-beta primer mix, a second PCR was run for roughly 6 to 12 cycles. TCRdb reprocessed the 5' RACE reads via MiXCR and lists one record per CDR3 protein. Here the sample spans roughly 730,000 distinct CDR3 sequences, 56% being singletons. What was sequenced was blood. These TCRs come from a man aged 35 to 55 in good health.

This clonotype was recorded many times. The chain combines TRBV9 with TRBJ2-5; D unclear. There are 12 residues in the CDR3. V was clipped by 3 bases and J by 5 bases, with 8 bases between them. Germline lookup yields CDR1 SGDLS and CDR2 YYNGEE. This CDR3 reads CASSAYQETQYF. CDR3 in DNA: TGTGCCAGCAGCGCTTATCAGGAGACCCAGTACTTC.

In its sample, this clonotype was seen a few times. The J gene is TRBJ2-1, the V gene TRBV24-1; 11 bases agree with TRBD2. The V gene end was trimmed by 3 bases and the J gene end by 7 bases; junction bases not matched to a gene: 10. The CDR3 spans 17 residues. CDR1 and CDR2 (germline): KGHDR, SFDVKD. CDR3 loop: CATSDPRTSGSRNEQFF. The CDR3 DNA reads as TGTGCCACCAGTGATCCTCGTACTAGCGGGAGTAGAAATGAGCAGTTCTTC.

This clonotype showed up just a few times. J is TRBJ1-2 and V is TRBV12-3 or TRBV12-4, with 7 positions matching TRBD1. The V and J ends lost 5 bases and 6 bases, in that order; junction bases with no gene match: 18. The CDR3 length is 17 residues. CDR3 residues: CASSPRDSLYSFHGYTF. The CDR3 DNA sequence: TGTGCCAGCAGTCCCCGGGACAGCTTGTACTCTTTCCATGGCTACACCTTC.

The chain recombines TRBV7-9 with TRBJ1-4, with D unclear. This CDR3 is built from 14 residues. The germline V and J ends were trimmed by 1 base and 11 bases, with 14 bases remaining between them. Germline V lookup: CDR1 SEHNR, CDR2 FQNEAQ (reference sequence). The CDR3 protein is CASSLGREDRKLFF. The DNA of the CDR3 is TGTGCCAGCAGCTTAGGTAGGGAGGATCGGAAACTGTTTTTT.

The chain joins TRBV5-1 to TRBJ2-1; tentatively, D is TRBD1 (5 bases). Trimming cost V 2 bases and J 12 bases, with 18 bases left between them. The CDR3 sequence is 14 residues long. Germline CDR1 is SGHRS and CDR2 is YFSETQ. The CDR3 DNA reads TGCGCCAGCAGCTTCGGCGGCAGGGTAGAACGGCAGTTCTTC. Translated, it gives CASSFGGRVERQFF.

J is TRBJ2-4 and V is TRBV20-1, with 11 bases fitting TRBD2. Germline CDR1 is DFQATT and CDR2 is SNEGSKA (reference sequence). CDR3 size: 15 residues. V was pared by 0 bases and J by 6 bases, with 4 bases of the junction left unmatched. DNA for the CDR3: TGCAGTGCTAGAGACGGGACTAGCGGCTCAAACATTCAGTACTTC. Amino acids: CSARDGTSGSNIQYF.

The V gene is TRBV27, the J gene TRBJ1-2, with no clear D. CDR1 is MNHEY, CDR2 SMNVEV, per germline (reference sequence). The CDR3 runs to 14 residues. V shed 5 bases and J shed 4 bases, with 14 bases lying between them. The CDR3 loop reads CASSPLGGLYGYTF. The CDR3 DNA reads as TGTGCCAGCAGTCCACTGGGTGGGCTCTATGGCTACACCTTC.

This clonotype turned up a few times. The rearrangement joins TRBV20-1 to TRBJ1-5, with a possible D match to TRBD1 (6 bases). The CDR3 has 13 residues. Looked up from germline, CDR1 is DFQATT and CDR2 is SNEGSKA (reference sequence). The V and J ends lost 6 bases and 3 bases respectively, with 12 bases between them. CDR3 DNA sequence: TGCAGTGCGCTAGGGGGGACCAATCAGCCCCAGCATTTT. Its translation is CSALGGTNQPQHF.

CDR3 amino acids: CAISESTRTYEQYF. CDR3 sequence (DNA): TGTGCCATCAGTGAGTCGACTAGAACCTACGAGCAGTACTTC. The chain employs TRBV10-3 and TRBJ2-7; TRBD2 is a possible D gene (6 bases). This CDR3 has 14 amino acids. The V end lost 0 bases, the J end lost 2 bases, and 8 bases lay between the germline ends. The germline gives CDR1 ENHRY, CDR2 SYGVKD.

This clonotype was observed a handful of times. The chain recombines TRBV27 with TRBJ2-5; 9 nucleotides match TRBD1. The V segment lost 5 bases and the J segment 4 bases; nucleotides outside the gene matches: 5. This CDR3 spans 14 amino acids. Germline V gives CDR1 MNHEY, CDR2 SMNVEV (reference sequence). CDR3 DNA: TGTGCCAGCAGTCCCTCGACAGGGGGAGAGACCCAGTACTTC. Its protein product is CASSPSTGGETQYF.

About this clonotype: Relative to the germline gene, one junction end is altered; a read error may explain this. The V and J genes are TRBV29-1 and TRBJ2-3; the match to TRBD2 covers 8 bases. CDR1 SQVTM and CDR2 ANQGSEA come from the germline V gene. The CDR3 consists of 16 residues. CDR3 sequence (DNA): TGCAGCGTAGTCCAGCTGAGCGGGGGCAGCACAGAGACGCAGTATTTT. This gives the protein CSVVQLSGGSTETQYF.

The chain carries TRBV12-3 or TRBV12-4 and TRBJ2-1; 8 bases are shared with TRBD2. This CDR3 is 15 amino acids long. Unmatched junction bases numbered 10, after V lost 10 bases and J lost 2 bases. CDR3 sequence: CAIVSGSPTYNEQFF. CDR3 sequence (DNA): TGTGCCATCGTAAGCGGGAGCCCGACCTACAATGAGCAGTTCTTC.

The chain combines TRBV18 with TRBJ2-7, with a possible D match to TRBD1 (6 bases). Germline loops: CDR1 KGHSH, CDR2 LQKENI. Trimming left V 3 bases short and J 6 bases short, with 12 bases between. The CDR3 sequence is 13 residues long. The CDR3 DNA sequence: TGTGCCAGCTCACCCCACAGGGACGGCGAGCAGTACTTC. Amino acid sequence: CASSPHRDGEQYF. Filled out from reference TRBV18 and TRBJ2-7, the complete variable domain reads NAGVMQNPRHLVRRRGQEARLRCSPMKGHSHVYWYRQLPEEGLKFMVYLQKENIIDESGMPKERFSAEFPKEGPSILRIQQVVRGDSAAYFCASSPHRDGEQYFGPGTRLTVT.

This clonotype was detected a few times. The V gene is TRBV4-3, the J gene TRBJ1-6, with D unclear. Germline CDR1 and CDR2: LGHNA and YSLEER. V shed 3 bases and J shed 10 bases, with 19 bases lying between them. This CDR3 spans 16 amino acids. The CDR3 region is CASSQVSGVSGSPLHF. DNA of the CDR3: TGCGCCAGCAGCCAGGTTTCCGGGGTGTCGGGATCACCCCTCCACTTT.